The 4 T cell receptor beta chains below come from one sample, sequenced in a study of T cells in Graves' hyperthyroidism and ophthalmopathy. RNA transcripts yielded amplified TCR beta CDR3 regions. HTBI primers drove first-round RT-PCR of the TCR CDR3. MiXCR, run by TCRdb on the multiplex PCR reads, gives a single entry per CDR3 protein. The sample includes under 350,000 distinct CDR3 sequences, 21% of them seen just once. The sequenced sample consisted of blood. The receptors were gathered from a woman between 45 and 65 years old with Graves' hyperthyroidism.

The chain carries TRBV28 and TRBJ2-1; D possibly corresponds to TRBD2 (6 bases). The CDR3 extends over 16 amino acids. The V end lost 6 bases, the J end lost 5 bases, and 20 bases lay between the germline ends. Germline V gives CDR1 MDHEN, CDR2 SYDVKM. The CDR3, as DNA: TGTGCCAGCAGGGAGCTTGCGACTAGGGGAGACAATGAGCAGTTCTTC. This sequence encodes CASRELATRGDNEQFF.

This clonotype was found many times. The chain employs TRBV7-9 and TRBJ2-3; no firm D call. V dropped 5 bases and J dropped 4 bases, with 10 bases sitting between them. CDR1 and CDR2 (germline): SEHNR, FQNEAQ (reference sequence). The CDR3 extends over 13 amino acids. Here the CDR3 reads CASSLAVADTQYF. The DNA of the CDR3 is TGTGCCAGCAGCCTTGCGGTGGCAGATACGCAGTATTTT.

This clonotype was picked up many times. J is TRBJ1-1 and V is TRBV28; D possibly corresponds to TRBD1 (6 bases). Per the germline V gene, CDR1 is MDHEN and CDR2 is SYDVKM. This CDR3 spans 18 amino acids. Trimming pared 1 base from V and 4 bases from J, leaving 22 bases between. CDR3 nucleotides: TGTGCCAGCAGTTTATTCTTCCGCGGACAGACGAGGGGCACTGAAGCTTTCTTT. This codes for CASSLFFRGQTRGTEAFF.

The J gene is TRBJ2-5, the V gene TRBV6-1; possibly TRBD2 for D (7 bases). The CDR3 is 14 amino acids. Per germline, CDR1 MNHNS and CDR2 SASEGT. The V and J ends lost 6 bases and 5 bases respectively, with 16 bases between them. The CDR3, as DNA: TGTGCCAGCAGCCCGAGGGGGGGGTTGGAGACCCAGTACTTC. It specifies CASSPRGGLETQYF.